This T cell receptor beta chain was documented in a study of shared clonotypes between healthy human individuals (dated by TCRdb to the early 2020s). Regarding the research as a whole: A couple of women and three men aged 18 to 49 years were included in the cohort. To estimate repertoire size and how much clonotypes are shared between individuals, the study performed deep sequencing of blood TCR repertoires from a few healthy adults. Libraries were prepared and TCR repertoires were sequenced by different laboratories using diverse techniques, in order to increase sequencing depth and limit assay-specific biases. For each donor, CD4 naive and CD4 memory were each run on three plates, CD8 naive on two plates, and CD8 memory on one plate. Per donor, leukapheresis produced somewhere between about 0.8 and 9 billion PBMCs. Broad study findings and their caveats: Larger estimated clonotype richness was generally found for naive subsets than for memory subsets. Pairwise subsampling indicated that sequencing depth was expected to affect the degree of clonotype sharing among donors. About 4.5% of naive CD4, 3% to 4% of naive CD8, approximately 2.2% of memory CD4, and less than 0.45% of memory CD8 clonotypes were shared across several donors. Even with the large sequencing depth, rarefaction of the sorted-subset datasets indicated that sequencing was incomplete. Sampling was restricted to blood, and TCR repertoires in tissue are likely to differ from TCR repertoires in blood. Higher generation probabilities were observed for clonotypes shared by all four sorted-subset donors than for non-shared clonotypes. The small number of donors limited the genetic and exposure-history diversity represented.

Concerning this clone: Its cognate antigen has yet to be identified. There are no base qualities to consult, and no much larger clone falls within one base.

The donors were healthy, HIV-negative adults with no recently reported acute infections or vaccinations. Every donor was a Caucasian adult residing in Nashville, Tennessee, USA. Magnetic negative selection was used to enrich CD4+ T cells, after which naive cells were positively selected on CD45RA and the negative fraction became the memory subset. Blood was obtained by leukapheresis, after which PBMCs were separated by Ficoll-Histopaque density gradient centrifugation and cryopreserved in liquid nitrogen vapor phase. Purity and quantity of every magnetically sorted T cell population were checked by analytical flow cytometry. Genomic DNA was isolated from each sorted fraction and quantified by UV absorbance on a Nanodrop 2000c. Using the deep immunoSEQ assay, TCR CDR3 regions were amplified from genomic DNA by multiplex PCR. Extracted genomic DNA from each cell subset was spread evenly across all wells of several immunoSEQ 96-well plates, with each plate serving as a replicate. For sorted subsets, roughly 0.2 ug genomic DNA, equal to tens of thousands of T cell genomes, was loaded into each replicate PCR. Purified libraries were measured with a Qubit 3.0 fluorometer, size-checked on a Bioanalyzer 2100, and measured again with the KAPA Library Quantification kit. Every immunoSEQ 96-well plate was sequenced on a dedicated single-read 150-cycle Illumina NextSeq 550 flow cell. Under the source paper's analysis protocol: Because only junctional sequences without quality scores were contained in the immunoSEQ output, filtering matching that applied to full-length reads could not be performed. To assign V/J genes and CDR3, sequences were annotated using PyIR, a Python wrapper for IgBLAST v1.9, with IMGT germline references. Reads were filtered out if the reads had weak V/J assignments (E-value above 1e-6), no CDR3, stop codons, out-of-frame junctions, or ambiguous translated residues. A V3J clonotype was defined by an identical inferred V gene, J gene, and CDR3 amino acid sequence. Percentage overlap between repertoires was calculated by dividing the number of shared unique clonotypes by the size of the smaller repertoire. Three approaches were used to assess repertoire richness: RTK rarefaction, the Chao1 estimator, and Recon v2.1 estimates of unobserved clonotypes. Generation probabilities were computed with OLGA for all TCRbeta clonotypes obtained by the gDNA method from a few donors. Not all clones reach the TCRdb copy of this immuneACCESS table, which keeps in-frame sequences only. Checked studies attribute under half of the gap to unresolved V genes and leave the rest unexplained. V and J calls and clone size come straight from that table; D and trimming were deduced from the DNA. Across this sample there are roughly 1,600,000 clones, with just under 99% seen only once. The biggest ten clones account for approximately 0.4% of the sample.

Spanning cysteine to phenylalanine, the CDR3 consists of 16 amino acids. Only the CDR3 DNA stays, 48 bases, in frame from base 1. V is pruned by 2 bases and J by 4 bases, leaving 7 bases of the junction without a gene match. CDR1 and CDR2 (MNHNS, SASEGT) derive from the germline V gene. The chain was built from TRBV6-1 and TRBJ2-1, with 8 central nucleotides matching TRBD1. The sequencing sample was made of naive CD4+ T cells sorted from blood. Interpreted using the paper, the cell subset or site label stands for: CD45RA+ positively selected. The receptor comes from a man aged 30 to 45 in good health. Here is the DNA: TGTGCCAGCAGTGAACAGGGGGCGGGTCTGTACAATGAGCAGTTCTTC. Its protein product is CASSEQGAGLYNEQFF.